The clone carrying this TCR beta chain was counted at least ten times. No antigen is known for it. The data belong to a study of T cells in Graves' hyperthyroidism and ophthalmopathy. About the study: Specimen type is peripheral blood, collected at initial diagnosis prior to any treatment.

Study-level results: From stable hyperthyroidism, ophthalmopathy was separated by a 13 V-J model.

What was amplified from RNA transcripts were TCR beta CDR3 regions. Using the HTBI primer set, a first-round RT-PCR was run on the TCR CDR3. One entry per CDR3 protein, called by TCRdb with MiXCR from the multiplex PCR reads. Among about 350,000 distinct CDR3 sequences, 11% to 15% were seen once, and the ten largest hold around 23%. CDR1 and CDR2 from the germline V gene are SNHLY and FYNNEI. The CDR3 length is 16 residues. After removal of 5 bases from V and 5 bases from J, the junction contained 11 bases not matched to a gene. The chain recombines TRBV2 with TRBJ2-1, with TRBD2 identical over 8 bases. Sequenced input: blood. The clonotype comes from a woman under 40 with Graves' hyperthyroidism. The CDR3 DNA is TGTGCCAGCAGTCGTATCAGAGGACTAGCCAACAATGAGCAGTTCTTC. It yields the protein CASSRIRGLANNEQFF.